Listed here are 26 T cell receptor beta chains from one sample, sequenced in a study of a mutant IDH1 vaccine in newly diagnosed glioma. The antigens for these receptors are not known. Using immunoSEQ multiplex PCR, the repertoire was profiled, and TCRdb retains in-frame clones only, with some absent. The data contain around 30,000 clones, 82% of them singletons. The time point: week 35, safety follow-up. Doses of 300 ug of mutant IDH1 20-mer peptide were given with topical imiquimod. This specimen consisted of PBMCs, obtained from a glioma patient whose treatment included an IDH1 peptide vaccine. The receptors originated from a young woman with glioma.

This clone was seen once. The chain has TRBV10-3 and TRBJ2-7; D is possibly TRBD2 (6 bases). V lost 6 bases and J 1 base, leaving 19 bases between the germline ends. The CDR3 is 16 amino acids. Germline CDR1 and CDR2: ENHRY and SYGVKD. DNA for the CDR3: TGTGCCATCAGGGAAAGCGTAGCTAGCGAGTCCTACGAGCAGTACTTC. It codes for CAIRESVASESYEQYF.

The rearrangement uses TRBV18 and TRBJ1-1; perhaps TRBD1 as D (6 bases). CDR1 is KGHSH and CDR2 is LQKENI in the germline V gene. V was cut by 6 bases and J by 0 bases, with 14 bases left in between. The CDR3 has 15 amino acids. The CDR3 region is CASSGLDSMNTEAFF. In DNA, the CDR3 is TGTGCCAGCTCCGGCTTGGACAGTATGAACACTGAAGCTTTCTTT.

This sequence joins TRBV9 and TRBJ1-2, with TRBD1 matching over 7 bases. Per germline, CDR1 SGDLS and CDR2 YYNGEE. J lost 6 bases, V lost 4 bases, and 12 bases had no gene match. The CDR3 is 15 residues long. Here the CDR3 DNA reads TGTGCCAGCAGCACTCGGACTTTGACAGGGCATGGCTACACCTTC. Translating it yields CASSTRTLTGHGYTF.

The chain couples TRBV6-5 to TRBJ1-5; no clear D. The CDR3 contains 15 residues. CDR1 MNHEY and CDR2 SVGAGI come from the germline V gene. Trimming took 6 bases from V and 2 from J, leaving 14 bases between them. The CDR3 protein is CASSRTSLGNQPQHF. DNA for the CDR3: TGTGCCAGCAGCCGGACGAGTCTCGGCAATCAGCCCCAGCATTTT.

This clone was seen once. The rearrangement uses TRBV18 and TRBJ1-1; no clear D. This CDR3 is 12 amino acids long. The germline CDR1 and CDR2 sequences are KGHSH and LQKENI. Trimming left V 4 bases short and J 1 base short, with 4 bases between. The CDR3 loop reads CASSLGNTEAFF. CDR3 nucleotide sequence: TGTGCCAGCTCACTAGGGAACACTGAAGCTTTCTTT. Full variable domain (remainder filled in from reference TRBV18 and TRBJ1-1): NAGVMQNPRHLVRRRGQEARLRCSPMKGHSHVYWYRQLPEEGLKFMVYLQKENIIDESGMPKERFSAEFPKEGPSILRIQQVVRGDSAAYFCASSLGNTEAFFGQGTRLTVV.

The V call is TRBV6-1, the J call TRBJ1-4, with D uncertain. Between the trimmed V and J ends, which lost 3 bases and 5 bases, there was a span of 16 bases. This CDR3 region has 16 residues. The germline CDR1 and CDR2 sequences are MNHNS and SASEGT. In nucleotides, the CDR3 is TGTGCCAGCAGTGAGGATTGGGGTACCCTAAATGAAAAACTGTTTTTT. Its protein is CASSEDWGTLNEKLFF.

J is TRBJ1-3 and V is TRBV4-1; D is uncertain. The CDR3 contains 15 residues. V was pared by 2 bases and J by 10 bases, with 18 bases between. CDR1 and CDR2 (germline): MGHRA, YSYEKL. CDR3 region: CASSQTGSAGSTIYF. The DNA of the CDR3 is TGCGCCAGCAGCCAAACGGGGTCTGCCGGGAGTACCATATATTTT.

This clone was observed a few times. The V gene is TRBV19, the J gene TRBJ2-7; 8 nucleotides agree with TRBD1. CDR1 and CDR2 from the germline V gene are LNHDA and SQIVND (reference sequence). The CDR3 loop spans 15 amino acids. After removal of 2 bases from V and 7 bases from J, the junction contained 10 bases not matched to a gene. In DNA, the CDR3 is TGTGCCAGTAGTATAACTGGACAGGGTTTAAGTGAGCAGTACTTC. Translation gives CASSITGQGLSEQYF.

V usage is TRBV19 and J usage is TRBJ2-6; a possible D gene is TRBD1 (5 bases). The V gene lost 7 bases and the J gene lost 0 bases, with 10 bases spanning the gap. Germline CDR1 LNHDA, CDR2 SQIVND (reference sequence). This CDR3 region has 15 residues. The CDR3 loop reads CASIETGSGANVLTF. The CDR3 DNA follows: TGTGCCAGTATCGAAACAGGCTCTGGGGCCAACGTCCTGACTTTC.

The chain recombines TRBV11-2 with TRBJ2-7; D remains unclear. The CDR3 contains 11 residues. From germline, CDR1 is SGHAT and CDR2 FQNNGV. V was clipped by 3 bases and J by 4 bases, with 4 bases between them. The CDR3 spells CASSFIYEQYF. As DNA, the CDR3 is TGTGCCAGCAGCTTCATTTACGAGCAGTACTTC.

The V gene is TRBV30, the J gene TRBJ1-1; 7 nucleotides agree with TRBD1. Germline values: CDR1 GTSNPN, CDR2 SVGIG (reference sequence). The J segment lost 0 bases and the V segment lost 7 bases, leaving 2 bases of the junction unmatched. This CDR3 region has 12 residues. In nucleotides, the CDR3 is TGTGCCTTAGACAGGGTGAACACTGAAGCTTTCTTT. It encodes CALDRVNTEAFF. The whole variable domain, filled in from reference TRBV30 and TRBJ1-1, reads SQTIHQWPATLVQPVGSPLSLECTVEGTSNPNLYWYRQAAGRGLQLLFYSVGIGQISSEVPQNLSASRPQDRQFILSSKKLLLSDSGFYLCALDRVNTEAFFGQGTRLTVV.

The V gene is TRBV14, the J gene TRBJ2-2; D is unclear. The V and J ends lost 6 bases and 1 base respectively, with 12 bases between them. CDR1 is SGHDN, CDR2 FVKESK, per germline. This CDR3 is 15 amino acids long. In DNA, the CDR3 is TGTGCCAGCAGGGGAAACACCGAGAACACCGGGGAGCTGTTTTTT. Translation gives CASRGNTENTGELFF.

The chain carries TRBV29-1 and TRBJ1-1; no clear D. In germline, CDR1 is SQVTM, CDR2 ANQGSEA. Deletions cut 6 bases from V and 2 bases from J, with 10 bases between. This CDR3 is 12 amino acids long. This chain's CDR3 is CSVSRGNTEAFF. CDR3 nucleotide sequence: TGCAGCGTCTCGCGGGGAAACACTGAAGCTTTCTTT.

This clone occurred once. For the CDR3, the DNA is TGTGCCAGCAGTGGACTGTCAGGGCAGGAGACCCAGTACTTC. Its translation: CASSGLSGQETQYF. V and J are TRBV2 and TRBJ2-5; perhaps TRBD1 as D (5 bases). V lost 4 bases, J lost 5 bases, and 14 bases lay in between. The CDR3 totals 14 residues. Germline values: CDR1 SNHLY, CDR2 FYNNEI.

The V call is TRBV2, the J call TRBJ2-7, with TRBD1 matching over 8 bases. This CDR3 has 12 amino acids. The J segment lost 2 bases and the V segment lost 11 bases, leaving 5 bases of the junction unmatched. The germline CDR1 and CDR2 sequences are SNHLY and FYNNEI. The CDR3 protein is CAVQGAAYEQYF. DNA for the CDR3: TGTGCCGTCCAGGGGGCCGCCTACGAGCAGTACTTC.

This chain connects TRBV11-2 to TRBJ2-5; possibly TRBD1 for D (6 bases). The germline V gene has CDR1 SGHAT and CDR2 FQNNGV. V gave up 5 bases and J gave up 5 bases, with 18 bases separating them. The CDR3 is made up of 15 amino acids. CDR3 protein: CASSPEGVLRETQYF. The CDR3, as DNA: TGTGCCAGCAGCCCCGAGGGGGTATTACGGGAGACCCAGTACTTC.

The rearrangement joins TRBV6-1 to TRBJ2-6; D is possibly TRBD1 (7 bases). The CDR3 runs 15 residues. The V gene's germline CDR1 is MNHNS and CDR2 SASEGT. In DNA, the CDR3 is TGTGTTGGAGGGCAGGGGGACTCTGGGGCCAACGTCCTGACTTTC. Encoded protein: CVGGQGDSGANVLTF.

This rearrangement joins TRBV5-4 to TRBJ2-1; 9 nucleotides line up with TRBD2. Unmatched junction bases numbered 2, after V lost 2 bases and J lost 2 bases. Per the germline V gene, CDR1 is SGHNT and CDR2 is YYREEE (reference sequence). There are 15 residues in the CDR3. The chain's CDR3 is CASSFSGGPYNEQFF. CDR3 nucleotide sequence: TGTGCCAGCAGCTTTAGCGGGGGACCCTACAATGAGCAGTTCTTC.

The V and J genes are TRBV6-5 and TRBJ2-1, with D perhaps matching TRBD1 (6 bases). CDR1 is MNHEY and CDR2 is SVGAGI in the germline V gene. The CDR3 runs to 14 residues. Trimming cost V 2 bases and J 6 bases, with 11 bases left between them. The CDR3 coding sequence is TGTGCCAGCAGTTACGGTGGGACACTCAATGAGCAGTTCTTC. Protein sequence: CASSYGGTLNEQFF.

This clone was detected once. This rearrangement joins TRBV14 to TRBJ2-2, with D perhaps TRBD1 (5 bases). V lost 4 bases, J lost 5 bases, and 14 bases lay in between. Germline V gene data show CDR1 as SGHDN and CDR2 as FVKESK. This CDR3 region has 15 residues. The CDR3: CASSPIDSWTGELFF. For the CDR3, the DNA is TGTGCCAGCAGCCCGATAGACAGTTGGACCGGGGAGCTGTTTTTT.

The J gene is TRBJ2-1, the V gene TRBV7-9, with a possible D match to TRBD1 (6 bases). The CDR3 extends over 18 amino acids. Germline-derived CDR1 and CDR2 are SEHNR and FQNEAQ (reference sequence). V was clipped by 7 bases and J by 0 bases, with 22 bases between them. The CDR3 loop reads CASIGGWGPTASYNEQFF. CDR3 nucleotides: TGTGCCAGCATCGGAGGATGGGGGCCCACCGCCTCCTACAATGAGCAGTTCTTC. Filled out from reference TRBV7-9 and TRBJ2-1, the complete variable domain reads DTGVSQNPRHKITKRGQNVTFRCDPISEHNRLYWYRQTLGQGPEFLTYFQNEAQLEKSRLLSDRFSAERPKGSFSTLEIQRTEQGDSAMYLCASIGGWGPTASYNEQFFGPGTRLTVL.

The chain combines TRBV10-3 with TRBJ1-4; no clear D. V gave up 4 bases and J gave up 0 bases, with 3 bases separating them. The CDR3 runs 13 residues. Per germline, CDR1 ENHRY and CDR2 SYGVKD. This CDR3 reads CAISAATNEKLFF. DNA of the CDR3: TGTGCCATCAGTGCGGCAACTAATGAAAAACTGTTTTTT.

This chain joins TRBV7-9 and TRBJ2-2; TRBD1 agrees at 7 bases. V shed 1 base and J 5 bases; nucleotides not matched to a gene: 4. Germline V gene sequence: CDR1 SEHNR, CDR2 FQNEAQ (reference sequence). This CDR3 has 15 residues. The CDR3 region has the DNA TGTGCCAGCAGCTTAGTCGGGACAGCAACCGGGGAGCTGTTTTTT. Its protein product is CASSLVGTATGELFF.

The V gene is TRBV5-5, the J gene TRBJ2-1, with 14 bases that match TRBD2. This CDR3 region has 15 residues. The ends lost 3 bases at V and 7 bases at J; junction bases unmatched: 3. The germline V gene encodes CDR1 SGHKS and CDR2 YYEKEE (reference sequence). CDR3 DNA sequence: TGTGCCAGCAGCTCCGGACTAGCGGGGGGAAATGAGCAGTTCTTC. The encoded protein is CASSSGLAGGNEQFF. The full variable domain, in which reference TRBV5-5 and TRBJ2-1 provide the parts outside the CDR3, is DAGVTQSPTHLIKTRGQQVTLRCSPISGHKSVSWYQQVLGQGPQFIFQYYEKEERGRGNFPDRFSARQFPNYSSELNVNALLLGDSALYLCASSSGLAGGNEQFFGPGTRLTVL.

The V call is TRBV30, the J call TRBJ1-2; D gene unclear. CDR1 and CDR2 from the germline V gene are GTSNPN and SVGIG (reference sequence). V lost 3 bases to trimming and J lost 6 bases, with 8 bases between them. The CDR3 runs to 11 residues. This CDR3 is CAWSRRDGYTF. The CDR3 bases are TGTGCCTGGAGCAGGCGGGATGGCTACACCTTC.

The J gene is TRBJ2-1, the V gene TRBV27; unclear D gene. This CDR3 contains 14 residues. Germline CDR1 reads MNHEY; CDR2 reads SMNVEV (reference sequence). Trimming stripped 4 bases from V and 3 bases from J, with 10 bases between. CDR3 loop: CASSSYGLYNEQFF. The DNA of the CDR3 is TGTGCCAGCAGTTCGTATGGGCTCTACAATGAGCAGTTCTTC.